This TCR beta chain was obtained from a study of T cells after yellow fever vaccination (dated by TCRdb to between 2018 and 2021). Study-wide context: The SMART-Seq v4 Ultra Low Input RNA kit was used to prepare libraries from fractions with low cell numbers. To follow T-cell clones before and after both primary and booster YFV17D yellow fever vaccination, bulk TCR alpha and beta repertoires underwent longitudinal sequencing. Two healthy male donors, one aged 18 to 30 and one aged 30 to 39 years, were included in the cohort. Blood was collected at multiple timepoints before and after primary and secondary immunization, and bulk PBMC replicates and cell subsets were isolated. The study at large found these results: The secondary T-cell response was weaker than the primary response but faster, peaking on day 5 instead of day 15. Computational filtering was needed because FACS-sorted repertoires could contain abundant contaminating clonotypes from the bulk population. After the booster, most of the clones that had expanded following primary vaccination were detected again (around 97% of CD4 and around 88% of CD8), which suggests that memory was broadly maintained. Because only two donors were included in the study, the extent to which the findings can be generalized is limited. A small fraction of clonotypes showed up in both the CD4 and CD8 compartments, probably as a result of convergent recombination.

TCR cDNA was made using 5'RACE template switching, a step that added a universal primer site and unique molecular identifiers. Priming of cDNA synthesis was performed from both the TCR alpha and TCR beta constant segments. Library amplification involved two PCR steps, and the second step added sample barcodes and sequencing adapters. Libraries were sequenced on Illumina HiSeq 2500 (2x100 bp) or NovaSeq (2x150 bp). The published analysis was carried out like this. MIGEC was used to demultiplex reads and collapse the reads into UMI consensus sequences, and MiXCR was used for V(D)J alignment. Vaccine-responding clonotypes were defined with edgeR using replicate PBMC samples, requiring FDR below 0.01 and a log2 fold change above 5 up to day 15. Each bulk clonotype was labeled CD4 or CD8 based on which sequenced repertoire, CD4 or CD8, contained the clonotype at higher abundance. The raw public reads went through TCRdb reprocessing: fastp at Q25, MiXCR clone calling, in-frame beta chains kept. Rows are combined by CDR3 protein, so each entry shows the most common genes and DNA. TCRdb's processing, not the study's, gives the V and J calls here. The sample has approximately 580,000 distinct CDR3 sequences on record, less than 20% of them singletons. The ten top clones hold about 18% of the sample.

Explained via the paper, the treatment or condition label denotes: live attenuated yellow fever vaccine strain. At every blood-draw timepoint, two biological replicates of bulk PBMCs were collected. A standard Ficoll-Paque protocol was used to isolate PBMCs from peripheral blood. TriZol was used to extract RNA from bulk PBMCs, CD4 and CD8 fractions, and dextramer-positive and dextramer-negative fractions. Worth noting for this clonotype: There is no known antigen for this receptor. No qualities accompany the bases; no much larger clone lies one base away.

The CDR3 goes from the cysteine to the phenylalanine over 19 residues. Of the read, only the CDR3 DNA is kept; its 57 bases are in frame from base 1. Here V drops 5 bases and J drops 5 bases, and the junction holds 13 bases not matched to any gene. Looking up the germline V gene yields CDR1 KGHDR and CDR2 SFDVKD. The specimen was PBMCs, collected less than 6 days after the first yellow fever vaccination. The sequence was collected from a young man who received the YFV17D yellow fever vaccine. The sequence is built from TRBV24-1 and TRBJ2-1; TRBD2 agrees with 14 junctional bases. The nucleotide sequence is TGTGCCACCAGTGGCCCGGAAGGACTAGCGGGGGGTTCGAACAATGAGCAGTTCTTC. Its protein product is CATSGPEGLAGGSNNEQFF.